This passage covers 4 T cell receptor beta chains from one sample sequenced in a study of blood T cell repertoires in COVID-19. The method was immunoSEQ multiplex PCR; TCRdb's version includes in-frame clones alone and lacks a portion of them. The table lists 200,000 to 300,000 clones, around 86% of them singletons, with approximately 6% in the top ten. The sequencing sample was made of peripheral blood. The receptors were gathered from a woman aged 80 or over with COVID-19, enrolled during active disease.

V and J are TRBV28 and TRBJ2-1; 7 nucleotides align to TRBD1. The CDR3 runs to 14 residues. Germline assignment: CDR1 MDHEN and CDR2 SYDVKM. Trimming cost V 3 bases and J 10 bases; bases outside gene matches: 9. CDR3 DNA: TGTGCCAGCAGTTTGGGACAGCCCAAGTTGGAGCAGTTCTTC. Translated: CASSLGQPKLEQFF.

The V call is TRBV19, the J call TRBJ2-3, with TRBD2 matching 7 bases. The trim removed 3 bases at V and 1 base at J, leaving 7 bases unmatched. This CDR3 has 16 amino acids. Germline values: CDR1 LNHDA, CDR2 SQIVND (reference sequence). The CDR3 DNA reads TGTGCCAGTAGTATGCTCGGGCTAGCGGGCACAGATACGCAGTATTTT. Protein sequence: CASSMLGLAGTDTQYF.

The rearrangement joins TRBV7-2 to TRBJ2-1; maybe TRBD1 (6 bases). The CDR3 is made up of 16 amino acids. Germline values: CDR1 SGHTA, CDR2 FQGNSA. V lost 5 bases, J lost 4 bases, and 18 bases lay in between. CDR3 protein: CASSVVRQVGYNEQFF. In DNA, the CDR3 is TGTGCCAGCAGCGTGGTCAGACAGGTGGGGTACAATGAGCAGTTCTTC.

This clone came up a few times. This chain links TRBV7-2 with TRBJ1-2; D remains unclear. The CDR3 has 12 residues. V was cut by 1 base and J by 4 bases, with 4 bases left in between. Per the germline V gene, CDR1 is SGHTA and CDR2 is FQGNSA. CDR3 amino acids: CASSLDFYGYTF. The CDR3 coding sequence is TGTGCCAGCAGCTTAGACTTCTATGGCTACACCTTC.